The sequence of this T cell receptor (beta chain) was determined in a study of blood T cell repertoires in COVID-19. Whole-study context: Some COVID-19 samples were acute and others convalescent; all came from the United States, Italy and Spain.

Enrollment of patients from Seattle took place during active infection, with longitudinal follow-up. Source study methods: Estimated nucleated cell counts came from reference gene primer amplification. Profiled with immunoSEQ multiplex PCR; TCRdb holds only in-frame clones, not every one. V and J calls and clone size are given by that table; D and trimming were obtained from the DNA. Of roughly 410,000 clones listed, approximately 90% were seen once; the top ten hold around 1.5%. This CDR3 contains 15 residues. The V gene end was trimmed by 4 bases and the J gene end by 4 bases; junction bases not matched to a gene: 8. CDR1 and CDR2 from the germline V gene are SEHNR and FQNEAQ (reference sequence).

This TCR came from a woman aged 40 to 50 with COVID-19, enrolled during active disease. The rearrangement joins TRBV7-9 to TRBJ2-5; 8 positions match TRBD2. Sequencing input: peripheral blood. CDR3 sequence: CASSSSRGVLETQYF. CDR3 bases: TGTGCCAGCAGCTCCTCGCGGGGGGTCTTAGAGACCCAGTACTTC.